A selection of T cell receptor beta chains follows, all from one sample in a study of T cells after yellow fever vaccination. TCRdb reprocessed the 5' RACE reads via MiXCR and lists one record per CDR3 protein. The sample has about 400,000 distinct CDR3 sequences; roughly 11% are singletons. The sequencing here drew on PBMCs, taken on the day of the first yellow fever vaccination. Source of these receptors: a man between 18 and 29 years old who received the YFV17D yellow fever vaccine. The CDR3 runs from the conserved cysteine through the conserved F or W. A D gene is named only where the DNA matches it firmly. Size is stated for part of the rows, as once, few or many counts, or as a class when the clone is expanded.

CDR3: CSAGDKFYGYTF
DNA: TGCAGTGCTGGCGACAAATTCTATGGCTACACCTTC
D: .
J: TRBJ1-2
size: many
V: TRBV20-1

CDR3: CSAPRTGTGELFF
DNA: TGCAGTGCCCCCCGGACGGGCACCGGGGAGCTGTTTTTT
D: .
J: TRBJ2-2
size: few
V: TRBV20-1

CDR3: CASSSTRAWETQYF
DNA: TGTGCCAGCAGCTCTACCAGAGCTTGGGAGACCCAGTACTTC
D: .
J: TRBJ2-5
size: .
V: TRBV7-2

CDR3: CASSLNTGLVAEAFF
DNA: TGTGCCAGCAGCTTAAACACAGGGCTGGTCGCTGAAGCTTTCTTT
D: .
J: TRBJ1-1
size: .
V: TRBV7-2

CDR3: CTAAPRGLDEQFF
DNA: TGCACTGCCGCCCCACGGGGTTTAGATGAGCAGTTCTTC
D: .
J: TRBJ2-1
size: .
V: TRBV20-1

CDR3: CASKSQGEETQYF
DNA: TGTGCCAGCAAGTCACAGGGTGAAGAGACCCAGTACTTC
D: .
J: TRBJ2-5
size: few
V: TRBV11-1

CDR3: CASSYSANTEAFF
DNA: TGTGCCAGCAGTTACTCGGCGAACACTGAAGCTTTCTTT
D: .
J: TRBJ1-1
size: many
V: TRBV6-5

CDR3: CASTPGAGLGSPLHF
DNA: TGTGCCAGCACCCCAGGGGCAGGGTTAGGGTCACCCCTCCACTTT
D: .
J: TRBJ1-6
size: many
V: TRBV12-3/TRBV12-4

CDR3: CASSSSAGPSYEQYF
DNA: TGTGCCAGCAGCTCCTCTGCGGGGCCGTCCTACGAGCAGTACTTC
D: .
J: TRBJ2-7
size: once
V: TRBV9

CDR3: CASTQSEAYRSPLHF
DNA: TGTGCCAGCACCCAATCCGAGGCCTACCGGTCACCCCTCCACTTT
D: .
J: TRBJ1-6
size: many
V: TRBV6-5

CDR3: CASTSRYEQYF
DNA: TGTGCCAGCACTTCCCGGTACGAGCAGTACTTC
D: .
J: TRBJ2-7
size: .
V: TRBV6-2/TRBV6-3

CDR3: CASSNGRGYEQYF
DNA: TGTGCCAGTAGTAACGGCAGGGGTTACGAGCAGTACTTC
D: .
J: TRBJ2-7
size: few
V: TRBV19

CDR3: CASSTQGLLGDTIYF
DNA: TGTGCCAGCTCTACACAGGGCCTGCTGGGTGACACCATATATTTT
D: .
J: TRBJ1-3
size: .
V: TRBV18

CDR3: CASSSPPARGTGELFF
DNA: TGTGCCAGCAGTTCCCCCCCGGCCCGGGGGACCGGGGAGCTGTTTTTT
D: .
J: TRBJ2-2
size: few
V: TRBV6-2/TRBV6-3

CDR3: CASTEQGAVSGNTIYF
DNA: TGTGCCAGCACCGAACAGGGGGCCGTCTCTGGAAACACCATATATTTT
D: TRBD1
J: TRBJ1-3
size: many
V: TRBV7-8

CDR3: CASSQERDTGRYNEQFF
DNA: TGTGCCAGCAGCCAAGAGAGGGACACGGGGAGATACAATGAGCAGTTCTTC
D: .
J: TRBJ2-1
size: .
V: TRBV4-2

CDR3: CASSPLDMNTEAFF
DNA: TGTGCCAGCTCACCACTGGACATGAACACTGAAGCTTTCTTT
D: .
J: TRBJ1-1
size: many
V: TRBV18

CDR3: CASLAQGANYGYTF
DNA: TGTGCCAGCTTAGCGCAGGGGGCAAACTATGGCTACACCTTC
D: TRBD1
J: TRBJ1-2
size: few
V: TRBV2

CDR3: CASSPRRGHRGGYTF
DNA: TGTGCCAGCAGTCCTCGACGGGGCCATAGGGGTGGCTACACCTTC
D: .
J: TRBJ1-2
size: .
V: TRBV12-3/TRBV12-4

CDR3: CASSLEAHNEQFF
DNA: TGCGCCAGCAGCTTGGAGGCTCACAATGAGCAGTTCTTC
D: .
J: TRBJ2-1
size: few
V: TRBV5-1

CDR3: CASSYSRAEYGYTF
DNA: TGTGCCAGCAGTTACTCACGGGCGGAATATGGCTACACCTTC
D: .
J: TRBJ1-2
size: once
V: TRBV6-5

CDR3: CASSPGRTETQYF
DNA: TGTGCCAGCAGCCCCGGCCGAACGGAGACCCAGTACTTC
D: .
J: TRBJ2-5
size: .
V: TRBV28

CDR3: CASSRRGPGQAFFSSSYEQYF
DNA: TGTGCCAGCAGCCGCCGGGGGCCGGGACAGGCCTTCTTCAGCAGCTCCTACGAGCAGTACTTC
D: TRBD1
J: TRBJ2-7
size: few
V: TRBV13

CDR3: CSVERGRRETQYF
DNA: TGCAGCGTTGAGAGGGGACGAAGAGAGACCCAGTACTTC
D: .
J: TRBJ2-5
size: few
V: TRBV29-1

CDR3: CASSLALNSNQPQHF
DNA: TGTGCCAGCAGCTTAGCTCTGAATAGCAATCAGCCCCAGCATTTT
D: .
J: TRBJ1-5
size: many
V: TRBV7-2

CDR3: CASSQGLLASDTQYF
DNA: TGCGCCAGCAGCCAAGGGCTACTAGCCAGCGATACGCAGTATTTT
D: .
J: TRBJ2-3
size: .
V: TRBV4-3

CDR3: CASSHRAVSNQPQHF
DNA: TGCGCCAGCAGCCACCGCGCGGTGAGCAATCAGCCCCAGCATTTT
D: .
J: TRBJ1-5
size: few
V: TRBV4-1